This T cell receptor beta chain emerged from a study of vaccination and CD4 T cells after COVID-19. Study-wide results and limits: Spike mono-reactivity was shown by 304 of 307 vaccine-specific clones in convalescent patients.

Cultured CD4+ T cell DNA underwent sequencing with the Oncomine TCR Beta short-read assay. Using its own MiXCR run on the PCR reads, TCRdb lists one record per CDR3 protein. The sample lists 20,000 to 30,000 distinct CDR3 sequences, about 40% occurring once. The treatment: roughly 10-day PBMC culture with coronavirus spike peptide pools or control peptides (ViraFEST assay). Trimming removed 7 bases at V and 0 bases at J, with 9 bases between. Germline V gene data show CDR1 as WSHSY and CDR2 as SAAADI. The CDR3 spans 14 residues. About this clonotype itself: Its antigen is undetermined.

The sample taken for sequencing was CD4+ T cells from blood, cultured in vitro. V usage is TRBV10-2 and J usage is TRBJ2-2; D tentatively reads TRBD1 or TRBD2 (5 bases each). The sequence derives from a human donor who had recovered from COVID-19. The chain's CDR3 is CASKGPTNTGELFF. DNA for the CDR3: TGCGCCAGCAAGGGACCCACGAACACCGGGGAGCTGTTTTTT.